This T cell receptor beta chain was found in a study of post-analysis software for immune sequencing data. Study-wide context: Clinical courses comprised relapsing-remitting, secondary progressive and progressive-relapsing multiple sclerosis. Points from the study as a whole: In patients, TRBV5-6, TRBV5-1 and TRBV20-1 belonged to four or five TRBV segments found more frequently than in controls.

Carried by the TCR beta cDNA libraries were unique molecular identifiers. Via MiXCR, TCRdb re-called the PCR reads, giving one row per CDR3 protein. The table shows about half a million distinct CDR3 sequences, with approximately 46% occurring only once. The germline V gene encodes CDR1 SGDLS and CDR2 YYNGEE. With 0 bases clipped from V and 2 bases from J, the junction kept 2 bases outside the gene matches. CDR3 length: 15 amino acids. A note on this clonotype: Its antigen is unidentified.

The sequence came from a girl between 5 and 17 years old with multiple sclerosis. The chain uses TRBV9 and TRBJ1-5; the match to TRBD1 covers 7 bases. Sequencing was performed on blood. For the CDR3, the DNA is TGTGCCAGCAGCGTAGGACAGGGAGGCAATCAGCCCCAGCATTTT. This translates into CASSVGQGGNQPQHF.